This T cell receptor beta chain was profiled in a study of shared clonotypes between healthy human individuals. The CDR3 covers 15 residues. The V segment lost 4 bases and the J segment 2 bases; nucleotides outside the gene matches: 6. Germline V gives CDR1 SGHRS, CDR2 YFSETQ. TCRdb's copy holds only in-frame clones and misses some; the assay was immunoSEQ multiplex PCR. The repertoire holds more than 1,200,000 clones, with 98% as singletons. This sequence originates from a man in his thirties or forties in good health. The chain combines TRBV5-1 with TRBJ2-1, with 7 bases that match TRBD1. Specimen: naive CD4+ T cells sorted from blood. Sample subset: CD45RA+ positively selected. The CDR3 DNA reads TGCGCCAGCAGCCCGGACAGGACGGCCTACAATGAGCAGTTCTTC. Translation: CASSPDRTAYNEQFF.